This T cell receptor (beta chain) was observed in a study of CD8 T cells in ankylosing spondylitis. V lost 2 bases and J 5 bases, leaving 14 bases between the germline ends. Germline V CDR1 and CDR2: SGDLS, YYNGEE. The CDR3 covers 15 residues. TCRdb reprocessed the 5' RACE reads via MiXCR and lists one record per CDR3 protein. The repertoire includes 25,000 to 35,000 distinct CDR3 sequences, roughly 5% of them detected once, and about 1.8% sits in the top ten. The receptor was derived from a female donor with ankylosing spondylitis or in good health (not recorded which). V and J are TRBV9 and TRBJ2-1, with D possibly TRBD2 on 6 matching bases. The sequenced material came from blood, either unsorted or a sorted T cell fraction (not recorded which). CDR3 DNA sequence: TGTGCCAGCAGCGTTAGGACTATAGGCCACAATGAGCAGTTCTTC. This sequence encodes CASSVRTIGHNEQFF.